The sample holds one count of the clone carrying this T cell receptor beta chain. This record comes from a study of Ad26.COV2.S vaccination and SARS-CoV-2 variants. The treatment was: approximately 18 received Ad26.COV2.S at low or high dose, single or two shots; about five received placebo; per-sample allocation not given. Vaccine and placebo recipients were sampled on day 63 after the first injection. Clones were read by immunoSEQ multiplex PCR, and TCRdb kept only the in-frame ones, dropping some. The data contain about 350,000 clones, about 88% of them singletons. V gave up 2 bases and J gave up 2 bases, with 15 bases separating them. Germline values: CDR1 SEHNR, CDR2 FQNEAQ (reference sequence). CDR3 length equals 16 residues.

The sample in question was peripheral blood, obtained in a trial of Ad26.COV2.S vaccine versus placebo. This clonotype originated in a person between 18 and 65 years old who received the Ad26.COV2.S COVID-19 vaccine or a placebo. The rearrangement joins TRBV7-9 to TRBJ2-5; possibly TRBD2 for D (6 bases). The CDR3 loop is CASSLTFPGSQETQYF. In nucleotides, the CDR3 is TGTGCCAGCAGCTTAACGTTCCCCGGGAGTCAAGAGACCCAGTACTTC.